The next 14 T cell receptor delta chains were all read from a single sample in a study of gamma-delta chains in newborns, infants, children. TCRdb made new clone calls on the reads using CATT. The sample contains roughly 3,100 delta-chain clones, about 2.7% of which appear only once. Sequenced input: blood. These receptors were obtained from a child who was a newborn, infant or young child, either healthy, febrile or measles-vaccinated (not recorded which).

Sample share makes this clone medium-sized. The CDR3 DNA reads as TGTGCCTGTGACGCCGTACTGGGGGATAAGTTCGGGACCGATAAACTCATCTTT. It codes for CACDAVLGDKFGTDKLIF. The chain is built from TRDV2 and TRDJ1; 11 nucleotides match TRDD3. From germline, CDR1 is GEAIGNYY and CDR2 EKD. The CDR3 is 18 residues long. V lost 3 bases, J lost 2 bases, and 13 bases stayed unmatched.

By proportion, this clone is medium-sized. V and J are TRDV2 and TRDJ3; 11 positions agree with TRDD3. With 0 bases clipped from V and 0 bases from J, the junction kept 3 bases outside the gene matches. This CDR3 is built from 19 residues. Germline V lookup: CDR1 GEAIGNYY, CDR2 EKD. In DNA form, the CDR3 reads TGTGCCTGTGACACCGCTGGGGGATACCCCTCCTGGGACACCCGACAGATGTTTTTC. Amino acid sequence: CACDTAGGYPSWDTRQMFF.

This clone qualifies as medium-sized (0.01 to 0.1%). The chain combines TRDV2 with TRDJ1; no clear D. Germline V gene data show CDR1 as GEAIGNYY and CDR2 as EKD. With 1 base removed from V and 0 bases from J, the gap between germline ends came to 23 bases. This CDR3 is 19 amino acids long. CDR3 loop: CACDTLLRPDSRHTDKLIF. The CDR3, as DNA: TGTGCCTGTGACACTCTCCTCCGCCCGGATTCCCGGCACACCGATAAACTCATCTTT.

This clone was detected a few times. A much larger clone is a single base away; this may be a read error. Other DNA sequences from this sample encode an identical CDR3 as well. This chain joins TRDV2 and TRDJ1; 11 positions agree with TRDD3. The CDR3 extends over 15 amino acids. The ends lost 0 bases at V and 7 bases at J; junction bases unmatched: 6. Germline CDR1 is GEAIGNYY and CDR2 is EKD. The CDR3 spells CACDTVGLGDTKLIF. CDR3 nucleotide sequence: TGTGCCTGTGACACCGTCGGGCTGGGGGATACTAAACTCATCTTT.

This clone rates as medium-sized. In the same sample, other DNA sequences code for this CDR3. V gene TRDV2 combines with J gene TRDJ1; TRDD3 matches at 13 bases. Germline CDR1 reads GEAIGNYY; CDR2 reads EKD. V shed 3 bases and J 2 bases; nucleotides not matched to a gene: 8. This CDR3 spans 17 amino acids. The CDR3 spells CACDAILGDTQTDKLIF. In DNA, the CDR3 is TGTGCCTGTGACGCGATACTGGGGGATACGCAAACCGATAAACTCATCTTT.

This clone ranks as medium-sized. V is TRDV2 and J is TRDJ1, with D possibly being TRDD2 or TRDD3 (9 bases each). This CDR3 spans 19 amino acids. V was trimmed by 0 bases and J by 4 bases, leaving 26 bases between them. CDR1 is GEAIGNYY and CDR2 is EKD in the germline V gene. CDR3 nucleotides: TGTGCCTGTGACACCTTACCTTCCTACGATCTGGGGGATCACGATAAACTCATCTTT. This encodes CACDTLPSYDLGDHDKLIF.

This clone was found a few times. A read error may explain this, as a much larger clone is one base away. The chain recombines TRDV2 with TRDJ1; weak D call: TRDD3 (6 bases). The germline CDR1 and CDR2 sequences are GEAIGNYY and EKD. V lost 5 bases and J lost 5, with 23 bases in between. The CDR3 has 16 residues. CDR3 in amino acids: CACGALGDRMADKLIF. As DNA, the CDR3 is TGTGCCTGTGGCGCACTTGGGGATCGGATGGCGGATAAACTCATCTTT.

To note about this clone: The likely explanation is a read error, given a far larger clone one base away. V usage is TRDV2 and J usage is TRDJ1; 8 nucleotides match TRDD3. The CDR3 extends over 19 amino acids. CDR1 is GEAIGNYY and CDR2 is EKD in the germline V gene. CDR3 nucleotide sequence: TGTGCCCGTGACCCAGTTTCGGCCCCTGGGGGAGATTACACCGATAAACTCATCTTT. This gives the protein CARDPVSAPGGDYTDKLIF.

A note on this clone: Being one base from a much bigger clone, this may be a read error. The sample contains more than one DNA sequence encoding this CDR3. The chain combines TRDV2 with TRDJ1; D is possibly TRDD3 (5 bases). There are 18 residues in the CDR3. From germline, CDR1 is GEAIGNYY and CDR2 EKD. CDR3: CACDTVGTSDPYTDKLIF. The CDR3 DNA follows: TGTGCCTGTGACACCGTGGGGACCTCGGACCCGTACACCGACAAACTCATCTTT.

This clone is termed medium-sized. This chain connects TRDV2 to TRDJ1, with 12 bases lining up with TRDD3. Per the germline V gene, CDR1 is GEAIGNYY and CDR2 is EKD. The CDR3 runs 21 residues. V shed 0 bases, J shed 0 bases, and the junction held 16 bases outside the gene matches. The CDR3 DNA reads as TGTGCCTGTGACACCGTACTTCCTTCACTGGGGGATACAAGGTACACCGATAAACTCATCTTT. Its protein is CACDTVLPSLGDTRYTDKLIF.

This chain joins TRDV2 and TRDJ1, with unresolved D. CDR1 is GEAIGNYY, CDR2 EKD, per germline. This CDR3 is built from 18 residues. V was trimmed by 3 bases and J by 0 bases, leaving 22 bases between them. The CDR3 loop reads CACDPIGGAHRYTDKLIF. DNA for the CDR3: TGTGCCTGTGACCCAATTGGAGGAGCCCACCGGTACACCGATAAACTCATCTTT.

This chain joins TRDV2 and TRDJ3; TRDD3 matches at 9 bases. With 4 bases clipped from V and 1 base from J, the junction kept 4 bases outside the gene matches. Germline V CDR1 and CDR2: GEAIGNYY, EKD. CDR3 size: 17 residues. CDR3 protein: CACDYTGGSWDTRQMFF. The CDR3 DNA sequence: TGTGCCTGTGATTATACTGGGGGATCCTGGGACACCCGACAGATGTTTTTC.

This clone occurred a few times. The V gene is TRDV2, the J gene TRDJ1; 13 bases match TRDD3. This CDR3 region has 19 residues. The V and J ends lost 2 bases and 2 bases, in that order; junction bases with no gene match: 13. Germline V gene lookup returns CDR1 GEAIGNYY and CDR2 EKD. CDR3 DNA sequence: TGTGCCTGTGACAGGGTGTTGGTACTGGGGGATACGGCAACCGATAAACTCATCTTT. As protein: CACDRVLVLGDTATDKLIF.

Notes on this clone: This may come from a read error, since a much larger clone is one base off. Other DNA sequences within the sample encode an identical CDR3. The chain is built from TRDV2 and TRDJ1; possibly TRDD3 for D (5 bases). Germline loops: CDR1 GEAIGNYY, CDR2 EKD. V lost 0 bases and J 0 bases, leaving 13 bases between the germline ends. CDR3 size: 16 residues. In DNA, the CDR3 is TGTGCCTGTGACACCTTGGGGCCGGCCTACACCGATAAACTCATCTTT. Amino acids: CACDTLGPAYTDKLIF.